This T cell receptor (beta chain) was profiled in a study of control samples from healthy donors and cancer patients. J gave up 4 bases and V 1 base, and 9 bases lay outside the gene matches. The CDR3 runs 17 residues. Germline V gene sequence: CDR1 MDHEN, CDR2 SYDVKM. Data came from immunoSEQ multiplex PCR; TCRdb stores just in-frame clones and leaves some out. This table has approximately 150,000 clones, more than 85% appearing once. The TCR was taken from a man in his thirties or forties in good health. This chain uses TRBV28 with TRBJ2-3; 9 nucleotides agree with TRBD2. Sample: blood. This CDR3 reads CASSLSGPRGGADTQYF. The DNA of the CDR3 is TGTGCCAGCAGTTTATCAGGGCCGCGGGGGGGGGCAGATACGCAGTATTTT.